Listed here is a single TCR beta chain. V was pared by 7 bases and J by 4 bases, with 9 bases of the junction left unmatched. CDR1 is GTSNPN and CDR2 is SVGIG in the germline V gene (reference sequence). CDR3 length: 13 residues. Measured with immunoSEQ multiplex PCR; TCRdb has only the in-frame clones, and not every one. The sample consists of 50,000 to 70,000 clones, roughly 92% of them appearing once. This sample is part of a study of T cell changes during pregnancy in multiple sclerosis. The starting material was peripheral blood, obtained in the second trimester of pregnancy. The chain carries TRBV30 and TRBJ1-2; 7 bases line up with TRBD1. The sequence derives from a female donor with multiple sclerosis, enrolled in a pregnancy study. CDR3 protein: CASQSRQGYGYTF. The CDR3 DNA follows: TGTGCCTCTCAATCCCGACAGGGCTATGGCTACACCTTC.